These 14 T cell receptor beta chains came from one sample sequenced in a study of CD8 T cells in Susac syndrome. cDNA came from roughly 0.47 to 1 ug RNA primed by random hexamers. TCRdb reanalysed the immunoSEQ multiplex PCR reads using MiXCR and keeps one entry per CDR3 protein. This table has 130,000 to 150,000 distinct CDR3 sequences, more than 90% appearing once. The sample consisted of CD4+ T cells from PBMCs. Receptors originate from a human donor with Susac syndrome.

The chain uses TRBV9 and TRBJ2-3; D unresolved. There are 14 residues in the CDR3. Trimming took off 0 bases at V and 2 bases at J, with 7 bases between the two ends. Per germline, CDR1 SGDLS and CDR2 YYNGEE. The CDR3: CASSVGQHTDTQYF. The CDR3 DNA reads as TGTGCCAGCAGCGTAGGGCAACACACAGATACGCAGTATTTT.

The chain links TRBV9 to TRBJ1-1; no clear D gene. Germline V lookup: CDR1 SGDLS, CDR2 YYNGEE. This CDR3 has 13 amino acids. V was clipped by 1 base and J by 1 base, with 5 bases between them. The CDR3 DNA is TGTGCCAGCAGCGTATGGGGGAACACTGAAGCTTTCTTT. Protein sequence: CASSVWGNTEAFF.

The gene calls are TRBV12-3 or TRBV12-4 and TRBJ2-1; either TRBD1 or TRBD2 may supply D (6 bases each). Trimming removed 3 bases at V and 4 bases at J, with 10 bases between. CDR3 length: 14 residues. CDR3: CASSLGAGYNEQFF. The CDR3 DNA follows: TGTGCCAGCAGTTTGGGGGCGGGGTACAATGAGCAGTTCTTC.

This chain connects TRBV2 to TRBJ2-2; D possibly matches TRBD1 or TRBD2 (6 bases each). Looked up from germline, CDR1 is SNHLY and CDR2 is FYNNEI. This CDR3 has 17 amino acids. V lost 6 bases and J lost 4, with 21 bases in between. DNA for the CDR3: TGTGCCAGCAGCCTAAATGAGGGGGGCCGGGGCACCGGGGAGCTGTTTTTT. It encodes CASSLNEGGRGTGELFF.

The rearrangement links TRBV20-1 to TRBJ2-3; D gene uncertain. Trimming removed 6 bases from V and 1 base from J, with 14 bases in between. The germline gives CDR1 DFQATT, CDR2 SNEGSKA (reference sequence). The CDR3 contains 14 residues. The CDR3 loop reads CSALPQFRTDTQYF. CDR3 nucleotides: TGCAGTGCATTGCCACAGTTCCGCACAGATACGCAGTATTTT.

V gene TRBV20-1 combines with J gene TRBJ2-3; 9 bases are a match to TRBD2. This CDR3 region has 15 residues. After removal of 6 bases from V and 2 bases from J, the junction contained 9 bases not matched to a gene. Germline lookup yields CDR1 DFQATT and CDR2 SNEGSKA (reference sequence). The CDR3 region is CSAPALAGNTDTQYF. CDR3 sequence (DNA): TGCAGTGCCCCCGCGCTAGCGGGGAACACAGATACGCAGTATTTT.

The sample holds a few counts of this clonotype. The rearrangement joins TRBV5-1 to TRBJ2-7; TRBD2 agrees at 12 bases. CDR1 is SGHRS and CDR2 is YFSETQ in the germline V gene. V was pared by 4 bases and J by 5 bases, with 1 base of the junction left unmatched. The CDR3 totals 13 residues. CDR3 nucleotide sequence: TGCGCCAGCAGCACTAGCGGGAGGAACGAGCAGTACTTC. Its protein product is CASSTSGRNEQYF. Variable domain in full (rest from reference TRBV5-1 and TRBJ2-7): KAGVTQTPRYLIKTRGQQVTLSCSPISGHRSVSWYQQTPGQGLQFLFEYFSETQRNKGNFPGRFSGRQFSNSRSEMNVSTLELGDSALYLCASSTSGRNEQYFGPGTRLTVT.

J is TRBJ2-5 and V is TRBV6-5, with D possibly being TRBD1 (6 bases). Germline-derived CDR1 and CDR2 are MNHEY and SVGAGI. The germline V and J ends were trimmed by 5 bases and 5 bases, with 18 bases remaining between them. CDR3 length equals 15 residues. The CDR3 nucleotides read TGTGCCAGCAGTAAACCGGGACAACAGTGGGAGACCCAGTACTTC. Protein product: CASSKPGQQWETQYF.

V gene TRBV29-1 combines with J gene TRBJ1-2, with D perhaps TRBD1 (5 bases). This CDR3 is 13 amino acids long. Germline CDR1 and CDR2: SQVTM and ANQGSEA. The V end lost 5 bases, the J end lost 3 bases, and 13 bases lay between the germline ends. CDR3 nucleotides: TGCAGCGTTCAGACAGAGTTTTACTATGGCTACACCTTC. This codes for CSVQTEFYYGYTF.

The chain uses TRBV25-1 and TRBJ1-1, with D tentatively TRBD1 (6 bases). The CDR3 totals 14 residues. CDR1 is MGHDK, CDR2 SYGVNS, per germline. The V gene lost 6 bases and the J gene lost 4 bases, with 15 bases spanning the gap. The CDR3 loop reads CASRETGMGTEAFF. The CDR3 nucleotides are TGTGCCAGCAGGGAAACAGGGATGGGCACTGAAGCTTTCTTT.

The V gene is TRBV19, the J gene TRBJ2-4, with a tentative D call TRBD2 (5 bases). Trimming left V 8 bases short and J 2 bases short, with 22 bases between. The CDR3 loop spans 17 amino acids. CDR1 is LNHDA, CDR2 SQIVND, per germline (reference sequence). The DNA of the CDR3 is TGTGCCAGTCAGGACTGGAACTCGAGGGTTACCAAAAACATTCAGTACTTC. Protein sequence: CASQDWNSRVTKNIQYF.

The rearrangement joins TRBV4-2 to TRBJ2-2, with D tentatively TRBD2 (6 bases). CDR1 is LGHNA, CDR2 YNFKEQ, per germline. Trimming shortened V by 0 bases and J by 6 bases, and 8 bases separated the two germline ends. The CDR3 is 14 residues long. In DNA form, the CDR3 reads TGTGCCAGCAGCCAAGATGAGCGGGCCGGGGAGCTGTTTTTT. Its protein is CASSQDERAGELFF.

This chain connects TRBV24-1 to TRBJ1-2; D is uncertain. The V end lost 0 bases, the J end lost 4 bases, and 2 bases lay between the germline ends. CDR1 is KGHDR and CDR2 is SFDVKD in the germline V gene. The CDR3 runs to 12 residues. CDR3: CATSDLRYGYTF. CDR3 DNA sequence: TGTGCCACCAGTGATTTGCGCTATGGCTACACCTTC.

V gene TRBV20-1 combines with J gene TRBJ2-3; 9 bases are a match to TRBD2. Trimming cost V 5 bases and J 0 bases; bases outside gene matches: 6. The germline V gene has CDR1 DFQATT and CDR2 SNEGSKA (reference sequence). CDR3 length equals 15 residues. CDR3 loop: CSASETSGSTDTQYF. The CDR3 nucleotides read TGCAGTGCTTCCGAGACTAGCGGTAGCACAGATACGCAGTATTTT.